Listed below are T cell receptor beta chains from one sample, sequenced in a study of blood T cell repertoires in COVID-19. Method: immunoSEQ multiplex PCR; TCRdb's copy keeps in-frame clones and lacks some. This sample has more than 100,000 clones; roughly 91% occur once, and the top ten carry 15% to 20%. Specimen: peripheral blood. All receptors come from a man over 45 with active or convalescent COVID-19. Both conserved end residues are part of each CDR3. The D gene is left open where the match is weak.

v_gene	d_gene	j_gene	CDR3aa
TRBV9	TRBD2	TRBJ2-3	CASSVGLAGGQTDTQYF
TRBV6-5	-	TRBJ2-7	CASTKRGIEQYF
TRBV13	-	TRBJ2-1	CASSFGGPDEQFF
TRBV14	TRBD1	TRBJ1-1	CASSHTGTGGGTEAFF
TRBV14	-	TRBJ2-7	CASSQARGPSYEQYF
TRBV5-1	TRBD2	TRBJ2-1	CASSSYKYGTSEENEQFF
TRBV10-1	TRBD1	TRBJ2-3	CASSERSQGAGTDTQYF
TRBV7-9	-	TRBJ2-7	CASSYAGGSHEQYF
TRBV29-1	TRBD1	TRBJ2-7	CSVAAGTGGYEQYF
TRBV7-2	TRBD2	TRBJ2-1	CASSLTPGGIYNEQFF
TRBV3-1/TRBV3-2	-	TRBJ2-7	CASSQVGHQPYEQYF
TRBV3-1/TRBV3-2	-	TRBJ2-7	CASSRSYEQYF
TRBV12-3/TRBV12-4	TRBD1	TRBJ1-6	CASRRQGNSPLHF
TRBV5-1	-	TRBJ2-7	CASSLGGAGSYEQYF
TRBV24-1	TRBD1	TRBJ1-2	CATSDPQGPSGGYTF
TRBV30	TRBD1	TRBJ1-5	CAWSHNRDRGQPQHF
TRBV24-1	-	TRBJ2-2	CATRDTGELFF
TRBV5-4	-	TRBJ1-4	CASSLWGVATNEKLFF
TRBV6-5	-	TRBJ1-4	CASSYSPGQRNEKLFF
TRBV24-1	-	TRBJ1-6	CATSMVGAGNSPLHF
TRBV10-1	-	TRBJ2-2	CASSTDKNTGELFF
TRBV28	TRBD1	TRBJ2-7	CASSPPRTGVKYEQYF
TRBV7-6	-	TRBJ1-5	CASSRVGVVSNQPQHF
TRBV10-3	-	TRBJ2-3	CAISEGAQGTDTQYF
TRBV5-6	-	TRBJ1-1	CASSLEGSGGQDTEAFF
TRBV6-5	-	TRBJ2-2	CASSEVGELFF
TRBV11-2	-	TRBJ2-3	CASSFEGGQFSTQYF
TRBV7-2	TRBD2	TRBJ2-1	CASSYTSGDYNEQFF
TRBV5-1	TRBD2	TRBJ2-2	CASSLAAAGTSGSAGELFF
TRBV6-6	-	TRBJ2-5	CASSSNREETQYF
TRBV19	TRBD1	TRBJ1-1	CASSTQGQSNTEAFF
TRBV28	-	TRBJ1-6	CASSRQPLNPLHF
TRBV3-1/TRBV3-2	-	TRBJ2-7	CASSLGTGAYEQYF
TRBV30	TRBD2	TRBJ2-5	CAWSASGRKETQYF
TRBV19	TRBD2	TRBJ2-1	CASSIQGLARLNEQFF
TRBV9	TRBD2	TRBJ2-3	CASSVGGLAGATDTQYF
TRBV9	-	TRBJ2-7	CASSTGPVYEQYF
TRBV24-1	TRBD1	TRBJ2-7	CATSDFVGDRSPRPYEQYF
TRBV11-3	-	TRBJ1-2	CASSRSRDYGYTF
TRBV29-1	-	TRBJ1-2	CSVGDWYYGYTF
TRBV11-2	TRBD2	TRBJ2-1	CASRTGGSWGEQFF
TRBV10-3	TRBD1	TRBJ2-3	CAVCRDRSTDTQYF
TRBV24-1	TRBD1	TRBJ2-2	CATSDRDRGQGGELFF
TRBV11-3	-	TRBJ2-3	CASSLETTSDPLPDTQYF
TRBV19	TRBD2	TRBJ2-1	CASSKIAGDLNEQFF
TRBV25-1	TRBD1	TRBJ1-6	CASSDIYGTGGNSPLHF
TRBV2	TRBD2	TRBJ2-5	CAGRGPLGGRETQYF